The sequence of this T cell receptor (beta chain) was determined in a study of T cells in Graves' hyperthyroidism and ophthalmopathy. The study's findings and limits: Ophthalmopathy was distinguished from stable hyperthyroidism by 13 V-J signatures.

The TCR beta CDR3 regions underwent amplification using RNA transcripts as the source. First-round RT-PCR of the TCR CDR3 relied on the HTBI primer set. From the multiplex PCR reads, TCRdb called clonotypes with MiXCR, one entry per CDR3 protein. Counted here are 250,000 or so distinct CDR3 sequences, roughly 15% occurring once; the ten biggest clones make up 30%. This clonotype was seen a handful of times. The antigen remains unidentified. Trimming shortened V by 2 bases and J by 2 bases, and 13 bases separated the two germline ends. CDR1 is MGHRA and CDR2 is YSYEKL in the germline V gene. This CDR3 contains 16 residues.

The specimen sequenced was blood. The rearrangement links TRBV4-1 to TRBJ1-3; a weak D match, TRBD1 (6 bases). The origin of this receptor is a woman aged 45-65 years with Graves' hyperthyroidism that later progressed to Graves' ophthalmopathy. CDR3 region: CASSQTEQGTGNTIYF. As DNA, the CDR3 is TGCGCCAGCAGCCAAACGGAACAGGGCACTGGAAACACCATATATTTT.